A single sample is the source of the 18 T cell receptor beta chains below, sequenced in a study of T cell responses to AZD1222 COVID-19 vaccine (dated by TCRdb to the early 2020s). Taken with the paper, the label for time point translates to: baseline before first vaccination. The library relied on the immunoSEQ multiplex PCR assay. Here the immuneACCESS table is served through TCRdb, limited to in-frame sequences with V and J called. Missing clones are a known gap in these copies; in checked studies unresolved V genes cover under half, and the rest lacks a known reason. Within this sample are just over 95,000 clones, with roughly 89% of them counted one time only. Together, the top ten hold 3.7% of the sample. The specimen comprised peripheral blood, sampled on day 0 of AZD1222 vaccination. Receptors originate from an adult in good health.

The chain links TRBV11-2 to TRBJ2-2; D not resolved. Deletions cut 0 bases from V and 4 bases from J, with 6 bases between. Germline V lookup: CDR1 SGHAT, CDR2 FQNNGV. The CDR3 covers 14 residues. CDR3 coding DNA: TGTGCCAGCAGCTTAGAAGCGAGCACCGGGGAGCTGTTTTTT. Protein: CASSLEASTGELFF. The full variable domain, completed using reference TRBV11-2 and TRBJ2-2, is EAGVAQSPRYKIIEKRQSVAFWCNPISGHATLYWYQQILGQGPKLLIQFQNNGVVDDSQLPKDRFSAERLKGVDSTLKIQPAKLEDSAVYLCASSLEASTGELFFGEGSRLTVL.

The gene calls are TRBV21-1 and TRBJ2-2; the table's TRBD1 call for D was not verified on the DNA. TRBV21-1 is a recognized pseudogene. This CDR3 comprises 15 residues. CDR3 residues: CASSNHRGSKGELFF. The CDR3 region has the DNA TGTGCCAGCAGCAACCACAGGGGGAGTAAGGGGGAGCTGTTTTTT.

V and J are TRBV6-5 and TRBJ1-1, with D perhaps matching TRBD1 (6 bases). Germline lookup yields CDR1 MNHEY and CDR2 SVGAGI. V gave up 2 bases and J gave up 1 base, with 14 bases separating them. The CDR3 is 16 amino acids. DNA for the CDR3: TGTGCCAGCAGTTACCCCGGGGGCGGGGGGAACACTGAAGCTTTCTTT. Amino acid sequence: CASSYPGGGGNTEAFF.

CDR3 sequence reads: CASSSRSVGGVTDTQYF. The CDR3 DNA is TGTGCCAGCAGCTCCCGGAGCGTAGGGGGGGTAACAGATACGCAGTATTTT. This chain joins TRBV3-1 (or the pseudogene TRBV3-2) and TRBJ2-3; D perhaps matches TRBD2 (7 bases). Germline assignment: CDR1 LGHDT and CDR2 YNNKEL (reference sequence). The CDR3 totals 17 residues. The ends were cut back, 5 bases at V and 3 bases at J, with 21 bases in the middle.

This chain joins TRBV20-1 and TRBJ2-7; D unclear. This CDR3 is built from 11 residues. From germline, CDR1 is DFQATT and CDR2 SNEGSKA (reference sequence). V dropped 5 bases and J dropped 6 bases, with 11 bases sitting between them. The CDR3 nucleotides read TGCAGTGCTCCCATAATCCGCGAGCAGTACTTC. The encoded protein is CSAPIIREQYF.

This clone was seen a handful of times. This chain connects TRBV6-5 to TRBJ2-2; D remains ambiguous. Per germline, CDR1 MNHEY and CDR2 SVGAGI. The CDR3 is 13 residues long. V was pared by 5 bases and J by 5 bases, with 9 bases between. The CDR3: CASSLPETGELFF. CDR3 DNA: TGTGCCAGCAGTCTCCCTGAGACCGGGGAGCTGTTTTTT.

Written as DNA, the CDR3 is TGTGCCAGCAGGCGACAGGGAGACACTGAAGCTTTCTTT. It codes for CASRRQGDTEAFF. The chain carries TRBV6-5 and TRBJ1-1, with 7 positions matching TRBD1. The CDR3 covers 13 residues. CDR1 is MNHEY and CDR2 is SVGAGI in the germline V gene. V was pared by 6 bases and J by 3 bases, with 4 bases of the junction left unmatched.

The DNA for the CDR3 is TGTGCCAGTAGAACGATATCTGGAAACACCATATATTTT. It encodes CASRTISGNTIYF. The chain employs TRBV19 and TRBJ1-3; D uncertain. CDR1 LNHDA and CDR2 SQIVND come from the germline V gene (reference sequence). V was trimmed by 6 bases and J by 1 base, leaving 7 bases between them. The CDR3 extends over 13 amino acids.

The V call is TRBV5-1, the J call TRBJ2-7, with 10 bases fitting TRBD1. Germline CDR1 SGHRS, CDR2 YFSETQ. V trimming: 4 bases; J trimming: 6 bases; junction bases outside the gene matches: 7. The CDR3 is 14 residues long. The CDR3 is CASSAGTGVREQYF. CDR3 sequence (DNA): TGCGCCAGCAGCGCCGGGACAGGGGTTCGCGAGCAGTACTTC.

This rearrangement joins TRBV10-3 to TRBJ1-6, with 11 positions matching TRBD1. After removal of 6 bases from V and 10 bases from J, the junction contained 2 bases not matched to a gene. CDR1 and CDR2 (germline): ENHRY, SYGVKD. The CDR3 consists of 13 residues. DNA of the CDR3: TGTGCCATCAGGGGACAGGGGGGATCACCCCTCCACTTT. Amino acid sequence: CAIRGQGGSPLHF.

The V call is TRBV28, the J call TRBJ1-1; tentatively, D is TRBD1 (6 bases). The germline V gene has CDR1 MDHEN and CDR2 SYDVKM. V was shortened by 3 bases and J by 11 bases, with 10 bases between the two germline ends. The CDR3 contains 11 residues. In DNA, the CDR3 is TGTGCCAGCAGTTTGGGGGCCCTGGCTTTCTTT. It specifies CASSLGALAFF.

The CDR3 loop is CAWSAPGPWDGYTF. DNA of the CDR3: TGTGCCTGGAGTGCTCCAGGGCCTTGGGATGGCTACACCTTC. The V call is TRBV30, the J call TRBJ1-2; D possibly corresponds to TRBD1 (5 bases). CDR1 and CDR2 (germline): GTSNPN, SVGIG (reference sequence). V lost 1 base and J 6 bases, leaving 15 bases between the germline ends. This CDR3 region has 14 residues.

CDR3 in DNA: TGTGCCAGCAGCGCGGGGGGACAGAGCTCTGGAAACACCATATATTTT. This codes for CASSAGGQSSGNTIYF. The chain uses TRBV5-4 and TRBJ1-3, with TRBD1 identical over 7 bases. Losses at the gene ends were 4 bases for V and 0 bases for J; bases not matched to a gene: 7. CDR1 SGHNT and CDR2 YYREEE come from the germline V gene (reference sequence). This CDR3 region has 16 residues.

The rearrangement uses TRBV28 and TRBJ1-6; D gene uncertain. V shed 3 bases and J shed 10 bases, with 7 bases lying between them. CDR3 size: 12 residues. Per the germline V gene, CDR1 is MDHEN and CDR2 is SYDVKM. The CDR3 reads CASSFPGSPLHF. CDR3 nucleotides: TGTGCCAGCAGTTTCCCGGGCTCACCCCTCCACTTT.

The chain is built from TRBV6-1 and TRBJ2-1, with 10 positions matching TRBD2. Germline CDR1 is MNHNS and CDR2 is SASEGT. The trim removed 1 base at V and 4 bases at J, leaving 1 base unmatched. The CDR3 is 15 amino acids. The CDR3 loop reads CASSEVSGGYNEQFF. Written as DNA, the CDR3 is TGTGCCAGCAGTGAAGTTAGCGGGGGGTACAATGAGCAGTTCTTC.

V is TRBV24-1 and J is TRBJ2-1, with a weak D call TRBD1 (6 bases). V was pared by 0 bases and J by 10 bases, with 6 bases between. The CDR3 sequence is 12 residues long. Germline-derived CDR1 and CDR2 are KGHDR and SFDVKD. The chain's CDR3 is CATSDLTGEQFF. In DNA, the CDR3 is TGTGCCACCAGTGATTTGACAGGGGAGCAGTTCTTC.

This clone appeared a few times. This CDR3 reads CASSTTLAGGPNEQFF. CDR3 bases: TGTGCCAGCAGCACTACTCTAGCGGGGGGGCCCAATGAGCAGTTCTTC. The J gene is TRBJ2-1, the V gene TRBV11-2, with 12 bases fitting TRBD2. The CDR3 spans 16 residues. Trimming cost V 5 bases and J 6 bases; bases outside gene matches: 8. Germline-derived CDR1 and CDR2 are SGHAT and FQNNGV.

CDR3 in amino acids: CASSSEISVYEQYF. The CDR3 DNA reads as TGTGCCAGCAGCTCCGAAATTAGCGTCTACGAGCAGTACTTC. The genes are TRBV7-2 and TRBJ2-7, with D tentatively TRBD2 (5 bases). This CDR3 contains 14 residues. CDR1 and CDR2 from the germline V gene are SGHTA and FQGNSA. V lost 4 bases and J 3 bases, leaving 13 bases between the germline ends.